This T cell receptor (beta chain) was identified in a study of OX40 agonist ivuxolimab in advanced cancers. With V trimmed by 5 bases and J by 8 bases, 4 bases remained unmatched. This CDR3 is 12 amino acids long. Germline V gene sequence: CDR1 SEHNR, CDR2 FQNEAQ (reference sequence). Remarks on this clone: Other DNA variants within this sample encode the same CDR3.

Assay: immunoSEQ multiplex PCR; the TCRdb copy retains only in-frame clones and omits some. The sample lists fewer than 25,000 clones, 86% occurring once. Here the sequenced sample was CD4+ or CD8+ T cells sorted from blood, taken in a trial of the OX40 agonist ivuxolimab. This clonotype was obtained from an adult with an advanced solid tumor such as melanoma, head and neck, liver or kidney cancer. The chain uses TRBV7-9 and TRBJ1-2; 8 bases agree with TRBD1. The CDR3 DNA sequence: TGTGCCAGCAGCCCTGGACAGGGAGGCTACACCTTC. The encoded protein is CASSPGQGGYTF.